This record looks at one T cell receptor beta chain sequence and its context. No antigen is known for it. This sample is part of a study of T cells in Graves' hyperthyroidism and ophthalmopathy. Study as a whole: Pretreatment peripheral blood was obtained at initial diagnosis. Study-wide results and caveats: Stable hyperthyroidism was told apart from ophthalmopathy by a model built on 13 V-J features. Progression to ophthalmopathy was predicted a median of roughly 6.5 months early.

V was cut by 5 bases and J by 2 bases, with 16 bases left in between. This CDR3 has 15 residues. CDR1 and CDR2 from the germline V gene are SGHDN and FVKESK. Regions amplified from RNA transcripts were the TCR beta CDR3 regions. HTBI primers were employed in a first-round RT-PCR of the TCR CDR3. One entry per CDR3 protein, called by TCRdb with MiXCR from the multiplex PCR reads. Of a few hundred thousand distinct CDR3 sequences listed, 15% to 18% are singletons. The origin of this receptor is a woman in her 30s with Graves' hyperthyroidism. The chain employs TRBV14 and TRBJ2-7; tentative D call: TRBD2 (6 bases). Material for sequencing was blood. The CDR3 spells CASSARDSETYEQYF. Here the CDR3 DNA reads TGTGCCAGCAGCGCCCGGGACTCGGAAACCTACGAGCAGTACTTC.